This TCR beta chain was recorded in a study of blood T cell repertoires in COVID-19. Study as a whole: Acute-phase and convalescent COVID-19 samples originated in the United States, Italy and Spain.

Per the study methods: Amplified reference gene primers provided the basis for estimating nucleated cell counts. The assay was immunoSEQ multiplex PCR, and TCRdb's table has in-frame clones only and misses some. V and J calls and clone size are those listed in that table; D and trimming were worked out from the DNA. The data hold 200,000 to 250,000 clones, with about 88% observed a single time. Germline V gives CDR1 MNHEY, CDR2 SMNVEV (reference sequence). J was trimmed by 5 bases and V by 8 bases; bases with no gene match: 4. This CDR3 has 13 residues. The TCR comes from a woman between 50 and 59 years old who had recovered from COVID-19. The chain is built from TRBV27 and TRBJ1-1, with 11 bases matching TRBD1. The sequenced sample was PBMCs or T cells enriched from blood (not recorded which). This CDR3 reads CASSGQGVTEAFF. CDR3 nucleotide sequence: TGTGCCAGCTCGGGACAGGGGGTTACTGAAGCTTTCTTT.